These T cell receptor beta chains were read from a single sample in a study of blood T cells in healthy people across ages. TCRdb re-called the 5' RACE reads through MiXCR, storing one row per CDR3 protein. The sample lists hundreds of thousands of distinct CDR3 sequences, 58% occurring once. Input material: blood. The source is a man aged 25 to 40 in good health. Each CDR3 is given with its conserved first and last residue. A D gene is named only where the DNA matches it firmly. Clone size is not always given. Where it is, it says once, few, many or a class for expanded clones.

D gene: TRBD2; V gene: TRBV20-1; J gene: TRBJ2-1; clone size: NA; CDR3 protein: CSARSVGGDEQFF; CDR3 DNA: TGCAGTGCTCGCTCCGTGGGGGGGGATGAGCAGTTCTTC
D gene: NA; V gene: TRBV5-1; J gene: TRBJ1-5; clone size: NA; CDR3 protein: CASSLQGFPNQPQHF; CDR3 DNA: TGCGCCAGCAGCTTACAGGGTTTCCCCAATCAGCCCCAGCATTTT
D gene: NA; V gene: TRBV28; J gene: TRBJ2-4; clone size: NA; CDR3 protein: CASSTGTIKNIQYF; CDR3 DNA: TGTGCCAGCAGTACAGGAACGATAAAAAACATTCAGTACTTC
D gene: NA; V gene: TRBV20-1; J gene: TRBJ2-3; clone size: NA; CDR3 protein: CSSIHSTGADTQYF; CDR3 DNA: TGCAGTTCTATCCATTCGACAGGTGCAGATACGCAGTATTTT
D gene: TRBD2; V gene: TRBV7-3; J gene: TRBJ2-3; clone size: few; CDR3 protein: CASSPGGTSTDTQYF; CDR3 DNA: TGTGCCAGCAGCCCGGGAGGGACTAGCACAGATACGCAGTATTTT
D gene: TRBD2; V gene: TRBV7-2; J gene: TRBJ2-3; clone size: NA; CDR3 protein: CASSWGTRADTQYF; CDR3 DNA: TGTGCCAGCAGCTGGGGGACTAGGGCAGATACGCAGTATTTT
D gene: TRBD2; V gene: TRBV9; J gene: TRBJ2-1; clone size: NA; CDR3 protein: CASSVGRNGRAGEQFF; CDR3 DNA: TGTGCCAGCAGCGTAGGGCGGAACGGGAGGGCTGGTGAGCAGTTCTTC
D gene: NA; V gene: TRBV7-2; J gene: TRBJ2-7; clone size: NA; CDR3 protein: CASSLALGGGSEQYF; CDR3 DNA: TGTGCCAGCAGCTTAGCGCTAGGTGGGGGAAGCGAGCAGTACTTC
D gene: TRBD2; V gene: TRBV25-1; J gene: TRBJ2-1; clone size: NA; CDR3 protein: CASSLLATGPNEQFF; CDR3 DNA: TGTGCCAGCAGCCTACTAGCGACCGGTCCCAATGAGCAGTTCTTC
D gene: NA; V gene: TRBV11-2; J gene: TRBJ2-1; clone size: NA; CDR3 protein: CASSLSSPPGNEQFF; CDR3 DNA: TGTGCCAGCAGCTTATCTAGCCCCCCCGGCAATGAGCAGTTCTTC
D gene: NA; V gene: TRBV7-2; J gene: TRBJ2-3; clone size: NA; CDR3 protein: CASSLDLVDTQYF; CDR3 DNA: TGTGCCAGCAGCTTAGATCTTGTAGATACGCAGTATTTT
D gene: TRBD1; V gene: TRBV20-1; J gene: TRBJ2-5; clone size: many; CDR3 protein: CSARGLTGGGEQYF; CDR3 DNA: TGCAGTGCTAGGGGACTAACAGGGGGCGGAGAGCAGTACTTC
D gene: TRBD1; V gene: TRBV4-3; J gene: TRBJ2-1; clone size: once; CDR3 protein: CASSQETGQGFYEQFF; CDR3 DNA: TGCGCCAGCAGCCAAGAGACGGGACAGGGGTTTTATGAGCAGTTCTTC
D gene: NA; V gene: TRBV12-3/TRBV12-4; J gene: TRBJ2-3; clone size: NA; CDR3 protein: CASSFQGTGDTQYF; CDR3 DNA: TGTGCCAGCAGTTTTCAGGGGACGGGAGATACGCAGTATTTT
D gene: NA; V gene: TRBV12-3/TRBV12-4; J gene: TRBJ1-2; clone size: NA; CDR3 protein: CASSLALTGGYTF; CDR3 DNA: TGTGCCAGCAGTTTAGCACTGACCGGTGGCTACACCTTC
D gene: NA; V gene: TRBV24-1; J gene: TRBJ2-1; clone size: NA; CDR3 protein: CATSDFSPSSYNEQFF; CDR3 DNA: TGTGCCACCAGTGATTTCTCCCCTAGCTCCTACAATGAGCAGTTCTTC
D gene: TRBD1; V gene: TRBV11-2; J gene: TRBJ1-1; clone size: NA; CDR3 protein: CASSQGVWVSTEAFF; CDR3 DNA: TGTGCCAGCAGCCAGGGGGTATGGGTCAGCACTGAAGCTTTCTTT
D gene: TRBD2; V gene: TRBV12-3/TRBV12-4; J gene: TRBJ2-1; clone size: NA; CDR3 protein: CASSLGLAGGLEFF; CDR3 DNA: TGTGCCAGCAGTTTGGGACTAGCGGGGGGGCTCGAGTTCTTC
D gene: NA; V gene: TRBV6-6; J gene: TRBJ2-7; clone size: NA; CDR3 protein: CASSYSSGNSYEQYF; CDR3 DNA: TGTGCCAGCAGTTACTCGTCAGGGAATTCCTACGAGCAGTACTTC
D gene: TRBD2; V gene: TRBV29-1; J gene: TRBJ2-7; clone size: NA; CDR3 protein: CSVVGLAGRPYEQYF; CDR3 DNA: TGCAGCGTTGTAGGACTAGCGGGAAGGCCCTACGAGCAGTACTTC
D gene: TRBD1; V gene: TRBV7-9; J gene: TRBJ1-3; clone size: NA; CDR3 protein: CASSRTQGAGNTIYF; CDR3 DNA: TGTGCCAGCAGCAGAACCCAGGGGGCTGGAAACACCATATATTTT
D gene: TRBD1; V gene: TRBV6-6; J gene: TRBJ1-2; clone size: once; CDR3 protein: CASSYSRQGHGYTF; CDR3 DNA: TGTGCCAGCAGTTACTCCCGACAGGGGCATGGCTACACCTTC
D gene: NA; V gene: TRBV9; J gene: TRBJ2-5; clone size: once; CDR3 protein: CASSVAALGETQYF; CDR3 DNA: TGTGCCAGCAGCGTAGCAGCCCTGGGGGAGACCCAGTACTTC
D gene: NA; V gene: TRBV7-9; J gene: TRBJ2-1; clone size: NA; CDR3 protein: CASSLDRRMGLYNEQFF; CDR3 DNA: TGTGCCAGCAGCTTAGACCGTCGTATGGGGCTCTACAATGAGCAGTTCTTC
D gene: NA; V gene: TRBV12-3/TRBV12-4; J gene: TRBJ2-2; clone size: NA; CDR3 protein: CASSLQQGGRTGELFF; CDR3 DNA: TGTGCCAGCAGTTTACAACAGGGAGGCCGCACCGGGGAGCTGTTTTTT
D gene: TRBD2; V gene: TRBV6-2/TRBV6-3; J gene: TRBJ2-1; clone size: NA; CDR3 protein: CASSPRGDFYNEQFF; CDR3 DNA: TGTGCCAGCAGTCCGCGGGGGGATTTCTACAATGAGCAGTTCTTC
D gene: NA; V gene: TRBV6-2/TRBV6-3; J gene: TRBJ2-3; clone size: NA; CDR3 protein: CASSPYAPTSVPDTQYF; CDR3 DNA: TGTGCCAGCAGTCCCTACGCACCCACTTCAGTCCCAGATACGCAGTATTTT
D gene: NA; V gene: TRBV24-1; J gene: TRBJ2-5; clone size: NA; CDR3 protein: CATSEPNQETQYF; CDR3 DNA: TGTGCCACCAGTGAGCCCAATCAAGAGACCCAGTACTTC
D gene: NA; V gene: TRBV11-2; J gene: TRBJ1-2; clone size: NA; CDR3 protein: CASSFGPNYGYTF; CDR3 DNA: TGTGCCAGCAGCTTCGGGCCCAACTATGGCTACACCTTC
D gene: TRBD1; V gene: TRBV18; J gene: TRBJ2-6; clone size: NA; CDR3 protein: CAGTGQVRGSGANVLTF; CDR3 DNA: TGTGCCGGCACCGGACAGGTGCGAGGATCTGGGGCCAACGTCCTGACTTTC
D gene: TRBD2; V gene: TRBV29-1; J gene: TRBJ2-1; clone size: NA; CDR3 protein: CSADRSGRGFF; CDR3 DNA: TGCAGCGCCGACCGATCCGGGAGGGGGTTCTTC
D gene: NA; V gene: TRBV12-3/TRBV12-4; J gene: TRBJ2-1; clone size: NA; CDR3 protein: CASSPGNTYEQFF; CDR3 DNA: TGTGCCAGCAGTCCGGGTAATACCTACGAGCAGTTCTTC
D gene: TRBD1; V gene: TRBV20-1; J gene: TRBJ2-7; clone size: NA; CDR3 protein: CSARGTGGSSSYNEQYF; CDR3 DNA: TGCAGTGCTAGGGGGACAGGGGGATCAAGCTCCTACAATGAGCAGTACTTC
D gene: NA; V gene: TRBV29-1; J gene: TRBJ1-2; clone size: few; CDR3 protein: CSDLRGGGSYTF; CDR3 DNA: TGCAGTGATCTGAGGGGGGGTGGAAGCTACACCTTC
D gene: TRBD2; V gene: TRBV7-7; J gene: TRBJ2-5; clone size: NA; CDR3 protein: CASSPRTRGETQYF; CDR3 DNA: TGTGCTAGCAGTCCCCGGACTAGAGGAGAGACCCAGTACTTC
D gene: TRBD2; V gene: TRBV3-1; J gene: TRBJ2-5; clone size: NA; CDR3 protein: CACSEGLAGEETQYF; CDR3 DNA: TGTGCCTGCAGCGAGGGACTAGCGGGAGAAGAGACCCAGTACTTC
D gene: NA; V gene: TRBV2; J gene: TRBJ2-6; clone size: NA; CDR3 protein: CASTASSGANVLTF; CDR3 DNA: TGTGCCAGCACAGCGAGCTCTGGGGCCAACGTCCTGACTTTC
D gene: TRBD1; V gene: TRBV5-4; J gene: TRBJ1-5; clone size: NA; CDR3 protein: CASSPGQGREQPQHF; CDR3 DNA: TGTGCCAGCAGCCCCGGACAGGGTCGCGAACAGCCCCAGCATTTT
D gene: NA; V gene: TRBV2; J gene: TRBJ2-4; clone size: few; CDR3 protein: CASSEGQYLPEQYF; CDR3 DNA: TGTGCCAGCAGTGAAGGGCAGTACCTCCCTGAGCAGTACTTC
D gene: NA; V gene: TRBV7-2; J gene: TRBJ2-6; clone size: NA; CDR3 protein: CASSLKGAGPSGANVLTF; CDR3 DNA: TGTGCCAGCAGCTTAAAGGGCGCAGGTCCCTCTGGGGCCAACGTCCTGACTTTC
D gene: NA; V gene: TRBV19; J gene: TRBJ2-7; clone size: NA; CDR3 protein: CASSPHGGDINEQYF; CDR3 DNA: TGTGCCAGTAGTCCGCATGGGGGCGACATCAATGAGCAGTACTTC
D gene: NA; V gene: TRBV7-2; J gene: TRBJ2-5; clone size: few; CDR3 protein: CASSQQGSSETQYF; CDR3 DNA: TGTGCCAGCAGCCAGCAGGGGAGTTCAGAGACCCAGTACTTC
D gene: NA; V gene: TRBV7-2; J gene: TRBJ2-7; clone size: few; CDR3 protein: CASSLSWGHEQYF; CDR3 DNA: TGTGCCAGCAGCTTATCTTGGGGTCACGAGCAGTACTTC